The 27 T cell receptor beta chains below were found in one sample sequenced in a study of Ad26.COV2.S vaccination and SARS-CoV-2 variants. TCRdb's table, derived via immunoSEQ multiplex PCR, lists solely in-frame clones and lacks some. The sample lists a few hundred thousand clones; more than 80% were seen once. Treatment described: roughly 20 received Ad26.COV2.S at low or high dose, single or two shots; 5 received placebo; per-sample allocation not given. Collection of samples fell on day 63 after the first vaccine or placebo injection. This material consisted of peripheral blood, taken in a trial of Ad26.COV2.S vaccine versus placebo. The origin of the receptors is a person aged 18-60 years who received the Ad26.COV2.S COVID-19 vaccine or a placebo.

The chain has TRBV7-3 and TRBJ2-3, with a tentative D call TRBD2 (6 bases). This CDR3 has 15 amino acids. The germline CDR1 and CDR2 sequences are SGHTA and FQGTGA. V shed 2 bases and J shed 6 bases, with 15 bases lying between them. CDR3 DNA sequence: TGTGCCAGCAGCTTATCGGGACTCCGGGGGGATACGCAGTATTTT. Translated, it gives CASSLSGLRGDTQYF.

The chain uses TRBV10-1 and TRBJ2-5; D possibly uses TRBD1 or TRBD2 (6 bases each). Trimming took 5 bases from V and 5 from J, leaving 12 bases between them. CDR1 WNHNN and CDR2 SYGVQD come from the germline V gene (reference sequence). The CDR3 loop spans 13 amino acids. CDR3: CASSFGGQETQYF. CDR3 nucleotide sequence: TGCGCCAGCAGTTTCGGGGGCCAGGAGACCCAGTACTTC.

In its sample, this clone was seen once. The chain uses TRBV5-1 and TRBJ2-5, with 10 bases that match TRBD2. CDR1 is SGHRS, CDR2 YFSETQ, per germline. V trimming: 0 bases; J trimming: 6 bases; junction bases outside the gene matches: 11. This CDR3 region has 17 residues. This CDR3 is CASSLAGVAGGGQTQYF. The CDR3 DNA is TGCGCCAGCAGCTTGGCCGGGGTAGCGGGAGGAGGTCAGACCCAGTACTTC.

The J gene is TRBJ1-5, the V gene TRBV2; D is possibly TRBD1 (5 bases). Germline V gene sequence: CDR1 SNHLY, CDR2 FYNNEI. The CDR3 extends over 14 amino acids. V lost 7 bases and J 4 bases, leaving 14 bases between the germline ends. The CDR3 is CASMQGSQNQPQHF. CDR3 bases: TGTGCCAGCATGCAGGGCAGTCAGAATCAGCCCCAGCATTTT.

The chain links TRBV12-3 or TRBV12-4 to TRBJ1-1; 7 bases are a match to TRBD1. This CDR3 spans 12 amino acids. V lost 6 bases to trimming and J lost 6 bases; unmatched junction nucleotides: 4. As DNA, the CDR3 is TGTGCCAGCAGGAGACAGGGCCCTGAAGCTTTCTTT. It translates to CASRRQGPEAFF.

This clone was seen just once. Here the CDR3 DNA reads TGTGCCAGCAGCCTGGGACCAAACTACGAGCAGTACTTC. This gives the protein CASSLGPNYEQYF. The V and J genes are TRBV5-5 and TRBJ2-7; D may correspond to TRBD1 or TRBD2 (5 bases each). V was cut by 4 bases and J by 3 bases, with 11 bases left in between. The CDR3 covers 13 residues. Per germline, CDR1 SGHKS and CDR2 YYEKEE (reference sequence).

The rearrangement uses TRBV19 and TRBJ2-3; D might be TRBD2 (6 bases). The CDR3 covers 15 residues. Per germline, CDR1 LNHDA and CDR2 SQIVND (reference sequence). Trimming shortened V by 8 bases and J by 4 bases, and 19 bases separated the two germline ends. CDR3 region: CASRYRDSPPDTQYF. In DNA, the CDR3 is TGTGCCAGTCGCTACCGGGACTCCCCTCCAGATACGCAGTATTTT.

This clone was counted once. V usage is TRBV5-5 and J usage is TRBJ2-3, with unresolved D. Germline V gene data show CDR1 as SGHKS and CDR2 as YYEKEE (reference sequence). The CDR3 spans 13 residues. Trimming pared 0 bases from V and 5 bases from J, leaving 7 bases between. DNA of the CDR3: TGTGCCAGCAGCTTGGCTGGTGGAGATACGCAGTATTTT. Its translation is CASSLAGGDTQYF. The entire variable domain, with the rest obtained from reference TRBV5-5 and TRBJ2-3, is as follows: DAGVTQSPTHLIKTRGQQVTLRCSPISGHKSVSWYQQVLGQGPQFIFQYYEKEERGRGNFPDRFSARQFPNYSSELNVNALLLGDSALYLCASSLAGGDTQYFGPGTRLTVL.

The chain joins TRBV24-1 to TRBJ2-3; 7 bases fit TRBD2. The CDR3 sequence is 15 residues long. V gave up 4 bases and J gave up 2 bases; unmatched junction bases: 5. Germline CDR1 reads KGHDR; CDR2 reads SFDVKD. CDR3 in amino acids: CATSDPLAATDTQYF. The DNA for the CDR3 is TGTGCCACCAGTGACCCGCTAGCGGCCACAGATACGCAGTATTTT.

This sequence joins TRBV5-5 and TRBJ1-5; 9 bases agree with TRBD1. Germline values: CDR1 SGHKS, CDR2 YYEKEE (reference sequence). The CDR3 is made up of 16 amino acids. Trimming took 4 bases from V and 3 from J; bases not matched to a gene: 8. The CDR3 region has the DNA TGTGCCAGCAGCCTCACCGGGACAGGGACCAATCAGCCCCAGCATTTT. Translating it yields CASSLTGTGTNQPQHF.

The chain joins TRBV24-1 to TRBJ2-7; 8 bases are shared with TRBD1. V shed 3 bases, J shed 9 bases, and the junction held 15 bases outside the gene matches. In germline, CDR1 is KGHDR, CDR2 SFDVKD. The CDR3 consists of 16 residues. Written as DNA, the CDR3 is TGTGCCACCAGTGATCTATCCTGGACAGGGCATTCTTGGCAGTACTTC. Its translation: CATSDLSWTGHSWQYF.

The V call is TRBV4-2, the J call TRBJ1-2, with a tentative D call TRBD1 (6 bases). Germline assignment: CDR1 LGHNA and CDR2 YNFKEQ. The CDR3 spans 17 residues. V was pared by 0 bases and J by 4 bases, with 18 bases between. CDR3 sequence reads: CASSQDWRQEITYGYTF. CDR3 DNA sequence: TGTGCCAGCAGCCAAGATTGGCGACAGGAGATAACCTATGGCTACACCTTC.

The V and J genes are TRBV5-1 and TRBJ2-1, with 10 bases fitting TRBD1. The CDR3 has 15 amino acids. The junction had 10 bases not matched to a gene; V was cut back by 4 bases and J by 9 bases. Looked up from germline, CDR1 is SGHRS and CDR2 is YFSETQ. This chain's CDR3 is CASSAGQGTRSEQFF. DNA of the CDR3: TGCGCCAGCAGCGCGGGACAGGGGACTCGGAGTGAGCAGTTCTTC.

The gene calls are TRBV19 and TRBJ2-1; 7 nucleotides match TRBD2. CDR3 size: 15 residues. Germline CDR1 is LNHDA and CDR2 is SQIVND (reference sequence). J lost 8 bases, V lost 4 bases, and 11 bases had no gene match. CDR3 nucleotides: TGTGCCAGTAGTACGGAGGGGAGGGGTGGCGATGAGCAGTTCTTC. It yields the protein CASSTEGRGGDEQFF.

CDR3 nucleotide sequence: TGTGCCAGCTCACCGGCTGGAGAAGGGGTCACTGAAGCTTTCTTT. It codes for CASSPAGEGVTEAFF. The V gene is TRBV18, the J gene TRBJ1-1, with D perhaps TRBD1 (5 bases). Between the trimmed V and J ends, which lost 3 bases and 4 bases, there was a span of 15 bases. CDR1 and CDR2 from the germline V gene are KGHSH and LQKENI. CDR3 size: 15 residues.

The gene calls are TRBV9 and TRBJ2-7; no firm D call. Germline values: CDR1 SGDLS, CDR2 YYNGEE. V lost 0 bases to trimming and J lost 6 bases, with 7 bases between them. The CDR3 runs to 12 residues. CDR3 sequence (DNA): TGTGCCAGCAGCGTAGACGAAGGCGAGCAGTACTTC. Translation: CASSVDEGEQYF.

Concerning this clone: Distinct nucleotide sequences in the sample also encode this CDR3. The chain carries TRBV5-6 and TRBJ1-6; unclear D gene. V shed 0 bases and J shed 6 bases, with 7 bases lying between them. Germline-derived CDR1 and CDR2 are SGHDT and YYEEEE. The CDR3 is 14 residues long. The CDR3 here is CASSLGRLNSPLHF. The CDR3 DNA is TGTGCCAGCAGCTTGGGGCGGCTTAATTCACCCCTCCACTTT.

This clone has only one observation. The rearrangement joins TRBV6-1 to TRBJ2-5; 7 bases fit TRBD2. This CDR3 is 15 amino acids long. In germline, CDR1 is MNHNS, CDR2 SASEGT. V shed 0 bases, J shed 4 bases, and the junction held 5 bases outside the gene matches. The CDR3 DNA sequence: TGTGCCAGCAGTGAAGCGCTTGGGGGGGGAGAGACCCAGTACTTC. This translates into CASSEALGGGETQYF.

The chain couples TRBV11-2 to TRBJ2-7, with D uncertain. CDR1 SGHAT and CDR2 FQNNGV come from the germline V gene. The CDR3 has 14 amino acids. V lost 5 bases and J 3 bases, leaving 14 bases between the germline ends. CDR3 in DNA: TGTGCCAGCAGCCAAGCCCCCTCAGGCTACGAGCAGTACTTC. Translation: CASSQAPSGYEQYF.

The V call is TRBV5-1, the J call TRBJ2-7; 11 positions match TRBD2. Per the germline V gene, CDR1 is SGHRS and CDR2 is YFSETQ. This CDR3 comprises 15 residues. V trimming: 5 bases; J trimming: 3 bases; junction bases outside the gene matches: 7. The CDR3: CASRMGLAVYYEQYF. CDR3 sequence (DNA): TGCGCCAGCAGAATGGGACTAGCGGTATACTACGAGCAGTACTTC.

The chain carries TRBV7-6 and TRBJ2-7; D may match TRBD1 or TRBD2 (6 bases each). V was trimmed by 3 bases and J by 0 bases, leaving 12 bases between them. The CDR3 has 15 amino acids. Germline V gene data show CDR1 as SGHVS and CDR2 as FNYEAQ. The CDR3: CASSLEGGTSYEQYF. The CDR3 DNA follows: TGTGCCAGCAGCTTGGAGGGGGGAACCTCCTACGAGCAGTACTTC.

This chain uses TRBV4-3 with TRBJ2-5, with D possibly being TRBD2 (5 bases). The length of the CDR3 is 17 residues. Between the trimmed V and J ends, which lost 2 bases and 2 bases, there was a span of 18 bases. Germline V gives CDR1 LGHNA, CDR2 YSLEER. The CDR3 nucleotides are TGCGCCAGCAGCCAATCGGCGGCCCTGGGAGAGCAAGAGACCCAGTACTTC. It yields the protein CASSQSAALGEQETQYF.

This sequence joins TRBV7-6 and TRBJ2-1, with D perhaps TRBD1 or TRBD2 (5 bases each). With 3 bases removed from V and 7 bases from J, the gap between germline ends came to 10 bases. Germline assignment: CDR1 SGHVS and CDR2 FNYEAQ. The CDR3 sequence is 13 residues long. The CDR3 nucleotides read TGTGCCAGCAGCTTCGGGGCGGGTAATGAGCAGTTCTTC. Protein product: CASSFGAGNEQFF.

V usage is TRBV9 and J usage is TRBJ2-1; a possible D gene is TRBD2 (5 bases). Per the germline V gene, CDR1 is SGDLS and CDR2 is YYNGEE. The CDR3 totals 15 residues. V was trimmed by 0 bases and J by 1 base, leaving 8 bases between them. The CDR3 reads CASSVGTESYNEQFF. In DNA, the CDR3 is TGTGCCAGCAGCGTAGGGACTGAGTCCTACAATGAGCAGTTCTTC. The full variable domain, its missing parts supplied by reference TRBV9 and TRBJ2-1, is DSGVTQTPKHLITATGQRVTLRCSPRSGDLSVYWYQQSLDQGLQFLIQYYNGEERAKGNILERFSAQQFPDLHSELNLSSLELGDSALYFCASSVGTESYNEQFFGPGTRLTVL.

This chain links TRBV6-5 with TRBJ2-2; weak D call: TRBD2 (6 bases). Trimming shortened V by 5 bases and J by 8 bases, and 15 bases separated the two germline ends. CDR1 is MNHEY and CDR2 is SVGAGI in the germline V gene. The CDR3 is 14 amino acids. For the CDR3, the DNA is TGTGCCAGCAGTCCGGGGACTCACCCGGGGGAGCTGTTTTTT. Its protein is CASSPGTHPGELFF.

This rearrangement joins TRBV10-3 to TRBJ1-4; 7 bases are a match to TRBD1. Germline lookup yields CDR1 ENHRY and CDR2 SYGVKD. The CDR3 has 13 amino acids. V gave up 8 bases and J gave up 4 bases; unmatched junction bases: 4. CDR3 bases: TGTGCCATCCGGGACAGTTATAATGAAAAACTGTTTTTT. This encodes CAIRDSYNEKLFF.

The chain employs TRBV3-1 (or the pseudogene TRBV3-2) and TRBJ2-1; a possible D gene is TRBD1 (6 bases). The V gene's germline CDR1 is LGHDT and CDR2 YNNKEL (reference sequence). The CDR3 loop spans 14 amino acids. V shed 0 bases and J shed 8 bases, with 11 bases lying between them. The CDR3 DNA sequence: TGTGCCAGCAGCCAAGATATGTACAGGGATGAGCAGTTCTTC. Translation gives CASSQDMYRDEQFF.